This T cell receptor (beta chain) is from a study of cytomegalovirus exposure and HLA in healthy donors. Broader study findings: The study listed under 200 cytomegalovirus-associated TCR beta chains. By a later analysis, the bulk of CMV-associated TCR beta chains appeared HLA-restricted.

Points on this clone: The antigen is unknown.

Germline CDR1 reads SGHDT; CDR2 reads YYEEEE. The CDR3 runs 15 residues. The V gene lost 3 bases and the J gene lost 0 bases, with 10 bases spanning the gap. All the people who gave samples were healthy bone marrow donors. In the PCR, 60 Vbeta and 13 Jbeta primers were used. Sequencing was performed with immunoSEQ multiplex PCR; in TCRdb, only in-frame clones are kept and a portion is missing. The top ten clones hold around 3% of a sample with 200,000 or so clones, roughly 80% of them seen once. The sequenced sample was PBMCs. This chain connects TRBV5-6 to TRBJ2-4; D not certain. The clonotype originates from a woman in her 50s in good health and CMV-seropositive. The CDR3 here is CASSSATVAKNIQYF. CDR3 DNA: TGTGCCAGCAGCTCAGCGACTGTAGCCAAAAACATTCAGTACTTC.